The 11 T cell receptor beta chains presented below share a single source sample, sequenced in a study of blood T cell repertoires in COVID-19 (dated by TCRdb to the early 2020s). Library preparation was by the immunoSEQ multiplex PCR assay. TCRdb mirrors the immuneACCESS table, restricted to in-frame sequences. Some clones are absent from its copies; in checked studies, under half trace to an unresolved V gene, and the reason for the others is unknown. Recorded for this sample are some 22,000 clones; around 90% of them occurred a single time. The biggest ten clones account for roughly 20% of the sample. The source material was peripheral blood. Receptor source: a man aged 70-80 years in a cohort sampled during active COVID-19.

The J gene is TRBJ1-3, the V gene TRBV7-2; tentatively, D is TRBD1 (5 bases). Deletions cut 1 base from V and 3 bases from J, with 10 bases between. The CDR3 spans 15 residues. Germline V gives CDR1 SGHTA, CDR2 FQGNSA. CDR3 loop: CASSLGGRDGNTIYF. CDR3 DNA sequence: TGTGCCAGCAGCTTAGGGGGCAGGGATGGAAACACCATATATTTT.

This clone was counted once. The chain combines TRBV7-2 with TRBJ2-2; no clear D gene. Trimming cost V 1 base and J 4 bases, with 4 bases left between them. The CDR3 sequence is 13 residues long. Germline V gene lookup returns CDR1 SGHTA and CDR2 FQGNSA. Here the CDR3 reads CASSLGGTGELFF. The CDR3 nucleotides read TGTGCCAGCAGCTTAGGAGGCACCGGGGAGCTGTTTTTT.

The J gene is TRBJ1-2, the V gene TRBV28; the match to TRBD1 covers 9 bases. This CDR3 comprises 13 residues. Germline V lookup: CDR1 MDHEN, CDR2 SYDVKM. Germline trimming cut 3 bases from V and 7 bases from J; bases unmatched to any gene: 3. CDR3 DNA: TGTGCCAGCAGTTTTACAGGGGGCGGTGGCTACACCTTC. Protein sequence: CASSFTGGGGYTF.

The genes are TRBV7-3 and TRBJ2-3; D unclear. This CDR3 region has 15 residues. In germline, CDR1 is SGHTA, CDR2 FQGTGA. V was clipped by 2 bases and J by 0 bases, with 9 bases between them. The CDR3 loop reads CASSLFQTSTDTQYF. The CDR3 nucleotides read TGTGCCAGCAGCTTATTTCAGACTAGCACAGATACGCAGTATTTT.

The chain carries TRBV10-3 and TRBJ1-1, with a tentative D call TRBD1 (6 bases). Trimming left V 3 bases short and J 3 bases short, with 14 bases between. The CDR3 runs 15 residues. CDR1 is ENHRY and CDR2 is SYGVKD in the germline V gene. This chain's CDR3 is CAISEGRGRDTEAFF. CDR3 nucleotides: TGTGCCATCAGTGAAGGCAGGGGAAGGGACACTGAAGCTTTCTTT.

J is TRBJ1-3 and V is TRBV5-1; D unclear. CDR1 is SGHRS and CDR2 is YFSETQ in the germline V gene. CDR3 length: 15 residues. Trimming took 0 bases from V and 4 from J, leaving 11 bases between them. CDR3 in amino acids: CASSLGPGSGNTIYF. The CDR3 DNA follows: TGCGCCAGCAGCTTGGGACCGGGTTCAGGAAACACCATATATTTT.

This clone was observed a few times. The V gene is TRBV6-2 or TRBV6-3, the J gene TRBJ2-3, with 8 nucleotides matching TRBD2. Losses at the gene ends were 4 bases for V and 3 bases for J; bases not matched to a gene: 15. Germline V gene sequence: CDR1 MNHEY, CDR2 SVGEGT. There are 18 residues in the CDR3. This CDR3 reads CASSSAPVAGWQTDTQYF. CDR3 bases: TGTGCCAGCAGTTCCGCCCCCGTAGCGGGATGGCAGACAGATACGCAGTATTTT.

The chain links TRBV19 to TRBJ2-5; 10 bases agree with TRBD2. There are 17 residues in the CDR3. With V trimmed by 3 bases and J by 2 bases, 9 bases remained unmatched. The V gene's germline CDR1 is LNHDA and CDR2 SQIVND (reference sequence). The CDR3 protein is CASSIPSGRRGQETQYF. Written as DNA, the CDR3 is TGTGCCAGTAGTATCCCTAGCGGGAGACGGGGACAAGAGACCCAGTACTTC.

The rearrangement uses TRBV4-3 and TRBJ1-1; weak D call: TRBD1 (5 bases). The V end was cut by 0 bases, the J end by 5 bases, with 13 bases between. Germline CDR1 LGHNA, CDR2 YSLEER. This CDR3 comprises 15 residues. This CDR3 is CASSQDLGRVTEAFF. The CDR3 region has the DNA TGCGCCAGCAGCCAAGATCTTGGCAGGGTGACTGAAGCTTTCTTT.

The chain recombines TRBV7-8 with TRBJ2-1; 7 bases map to TRBD1. Germline CDR1 reads SGHVS; CDR2 reads FQNEAQ. The CDR3 extends over 15 amino acids. Unmatched junction bases numbered 4, after V lost 5 bases and J lost 0 bases. The CDR3 DNA sequence: TGTGCCAGCAGCAAACAGGGGAACTCCTACAATGAGCAGTTCTTC. This translates into CASSKQGNSYNEQFF.

This chain joins TRBV6-5 and TRBJ2-7, with TRBD1 matching over 7 bases. This CDR3 has 15 amino acids. V lost 7 bases, J lost 2 bases, and 11 bases stayed unmatched. Germline values: CDR1 MNHEY, CDR2 SVGAGI. The CDR3 region is CASTVQTGSPYEQYF. The CDR3, as DNA: TGTGCCAGCACGGTTCAGACAGGGTCCCCCTACGAGCAGTACTTC.